This is a list of T cell receptor beta chains from one sample in a study of beta chain features in type 1 diabetes. Assay: immunoSEQ multiplex PCR; the TCRdb copy retains only in-frame clones and omits some. The repertoire holds approximately 250,000 clones, 20% to 25% seen once, with about 0.012% in the top ten. Source material: naive CD4+ T cells from blood. The receptor source for this set is a woman younger than 45 with type 1 diabetes. The CDR3 runs from the conserved cysteine through the conserved F or W. The order of the fields is CDR3 DNA, CDR3 protein, clone size, J gene, D gene, V gene. A D gene is named only where the DNA matches it firmly. The size entry is marked missing in some rows and otherwise reads once, few, many or a size class.

DNA: TGTGCCAGCAGCTCCCTGAGAGGGAACAATGAGCAGTTCTTC; CDR3: CASSSLRGNNEQFF; size: few; J: TRBJ2-1; D: .; V: TRBV9
DNA: TGTGCCTGGACACTGGGAGGAGAGACCCAGTACTTC; CDR3: CAWTLGGETQYF; size: .; J: TRBJ2-5; D: .; V: TRBV30
DNA: TGCAGCGGTAACAGGGGAAGGAACACTGAAGCTTTCTTT; CDR3: CSGNRGRNTEAFF; size: .; J: TRBJ1-1; D: TRBD1; V: TRBV29-1
DNA: TGTGCCAGCAGCGGCATCCCGGGACTAGCGGGAGAGCAGTACTTC; CDR3: CASSGIPGLAGEQYF; size: .; J: TRBJ2-7; D: TRBD2; V: TRBV9
DNA: TGTGCCTGGAGAGCTTACGAGGAAGCTTTCTTT; CDR3: CAWRAYEEAFF; size: .; J: TRBJ1-1; D: .; V: TRBV30
DNA: TGTGCCAGCAGTTTCGGGAGCACAGATACGCAGTATTTT; CDR3: CASSFGSTDTQYF; size: .; J: TRBJ2-3; D: .; V: TRBV28
DNA: TGTGCCAGCAGCTCACAAGCGGGAGTGGCAGATACGCAGTATTTT; CDR3: CASSSQAGVADTQYF; size: few; J: TRBJ2-3; D: TRBD2; V: TRBV7-3
DNA: TGTGCCAGCAGCGCAGGGATGGGTGTTGAAGCTTTCTTT; CDR3: CASSAGMGVEAFF; size: .; J: TRBJ1-1; D: .; V: TRBV9
DNA: TGTGCCAGCAGCGTTGACAGGATTGGCGAAAAACTGTTTTTT; CDR3: CASSVDRIGEKLFF; size: .; J: TRBJ1-4; D: .; V: TRBV5-6
DNA: TGCGCCAGCAGCCCTAGCGGGAGCCATACAGATACGCAGTATTTT; CDR3: CASSPSGSHTDTQYF; size: few; J: TRBJ2-3; D: TRBD2; V: TRBV4-1
DNA: TGTGCCAGCAGCCCACAATCCGGACTAGCGGGCTACAATGAGCAGTTCTTC; CDR3: CASSPQSGLAGYNEQFF; size: .; J: TRBJ2-1; D: TRBD2; V: TRBV11-2
DNA: TGTGCCAGCAGCTTAGGTAGCGGGAGTTCGCATGAGCAGTTCTTC; CDR3: CASSLGSGSSHEQFF; size: few; J: TRBJ2-1; D: TRBD2; V: TRBV11-3
DNA: TGTGCCAGCAGAGGCAGGGCCCAAGAGACCCAGTACTTC; CDR3: CASRGRAQETQYF; size: few; J: TRBJ2-5; D: .; V: TRBV21-1
DNA: TGTGCCAGCCTGACTCTAGCGGGGGTCCCCACGCAGTATTTT; CDR3: CASLTLAGVPTQYF; size: few; J: TRBJ2-3; D: TRBD2; V: TRBV11-2
DNA: TGTGCCAGCAGCCGGGACAGTAGCACAGATACGCAGTATTTT; CDR3: CASSRDSSTDTQYF; size: few; J: TRBJ2-3; D: TRBD1; V: TRBV9
DNA: TGCGCCAGCCGAACACTGCGGGGGGCCTACAATGAGCAGTTCTTC; CDR3: CASRTLRGAYNEQFF; size: few; J: TRBJ2-1; D: TRBD2; V: TRBV4-1
DNA: TGTGCCAGCTCACCACTAGTGGATCCCCGGGGCACTGAAGCTTTCTTT; CDR3: CASSPLVDPRGTEAFF; size: few; J: TRBJ1-1; D: .; V: TRBV18
DNA: TGTGCCAGCAGCTCCCGGACAGGCTACACCGGGGAGCTGTTTTTT; CDR3: CASSSRTGYTGELFF; size: .; J: TRBJ2-2; D: TRBD1; V: TRBV11-1
DNA: TGCGCCAGCACCCCGGAGCGGGTCTCCTACAATGAGCAGTTCTTC; CDR3: CASTPERVSYNEQFF; size: .; J: TRBJ2-1; D: .; V: TRBV5-1
DNA: TGTGCCAGCGGGGGGAGAAGGACTAGCGGGAGTCCCTACAATGAGCAGTTCTTC; CDR3: CASGGRRTSGSPYNEQFF; size: .; J: TRBJ2-1; D: TRBD2; V: TRBV27
DNA: TGTGCCAGTAGTAGCGGACAGGGGGCTAACTATGGCTACACCTTC; CDR3: CASSSGQGANYGYTF; size: few; J: TRBJ1-2; D: TRBD1; V: TRBV19
DNA: TGTGCCAGCAGCCAAGACGGGGAGAGCAATCAGCCCCAGCATTTT; CDR3: CASSQDGESNQPQHF; size: few; J: TRBJ1-5; D: .; V: TRBV4-2
DNA: TGTGCCAGCGCGTCCTCGGAAGGCGGGGGACGCAATGAGCAGTTCTTC; CDR3: CASASSEGGGRNEQFF; size: .; J: TRBJ2-1; D: TRBD2; V: TRBV9
DNA: TGTGCCAGCTCACCAGAGGCGTCCTACAATGAGCAGTTCTTC; CDR3: CASSPEASYNEQFF; size: .; J: TRBJ2-1; D: .; V: TRBV18
DNA: TGTGCCAGCAGCGTAGGACAGGGGACTTCCTACAATGAGCAGTTCTTC; CDR3: CASSVGQGTSYNEQFF; size: few; J: TRBJ2-1; D: TRBD1; V: TRBV9
DNA: TGCAGCGTTGAGAGCGGGACGGGCACAGATACGCAGTATTTT; CDR3: CSVESGTGTDTQYF; size: few; J: TRBJ2-3; D: TRBD2; V: TRBV29-1
DNA: TGTGCCTGGAGTGGCGGGGGGACTAATGAAAAACTGTTTTTT; CDR3: CAWSGGGTNEKLFF; size: few; J: TRBJ1-4; D: .; V: TRBV30
DNA: TGTGCCAGCAGCACGGGACAGCCGAACACTGAAGCTTTCTTT; CDR3: CASSTGQPNTEAFF; size: few; J: TRBJ1-1; D: TRBD1; V: TRBV7-2
DNA: TGTGCCACCAGGCCTCGAACAGGGGCAATCTACAATGAGCAGTTCTTC; CDR3: CATRPRTGAIYNEQFF; size: .; J: TRBJ2-1; D: TRBD1; V: TRBV15
DNA: TGTGCCAGCAGTGTATACGGTCAACAGGGGGGCTACGAGCAGTACTTC; CDR3: CASSVYGQQGGYEQYF; size: .; J: TRBJ2-7; D: TRBD1; V: TRBV6-1
DNA: TGTGCCAGCAGCGTAGGGGGGGTTATGAGCACTGAAGCTTTCTTT; CDR3: CASSVGGVMSTEAFF; size: once; J: TRBJ1-1; D: .; V: TRBV9